The 18 T cell receptor beta chains below come from one sample, sequenced in a study of T-cell reconstitution after alpha-beta-depleted transplantation in children. A library of TCRbeta sequences, prepared with unique molecular identifiers, was generated. TCRdb itself ran the PCR reads through MiXCR, one entry per CDR3 protein. The sample contains almost 250,000 distinct CDR3 sequences, about 26% of which appear only once. The sample here was PBMCs, taken before TCRalphabeta/CD19-depleted stem cell transplant. The origin of the receptors is a girl aged 2-15 years with Fanconi anemia, due to receive a stem cell transplant.

The chain joins TRBV5-1 to TRBJ2-7; D is unresolved. CDR1 SGHRS and CDR2 YFSETQ come from the germline V gene. The length of the CDR3 is 13 residues. The V end was cut by 3 bases, the J end by 2 bases, with 9 bases between. As DNA, the CDR3 is TGCGCCAGCAGCTACGACTTACCCTACGAGCAGTACTTC. Translated, it gives CASSYDLPYEQYF.

This clonotype was recorded many times. This chain connects TRBV13 to TRBJ2-1; 11 bases line up with TRBD2. The V segment lost 5 bases and the J segment 4 bases; nucleotides outside the gene matches: 25. The CDR3 runs to 22 residues. The germline V gene encodes CDR1 PRHDT and CDR2 FYEKMQ (reference sequence). For the CDR3, the DNA is TGTGCCAGCAGCCCCTCTACCCCCTCTGGGACTAGCGGTAAGACCGTATACAATGAGCAGTTCTTC. Translated: CASSPSTPSGTSGKTVYNEQFF.

The rearrangement joins TRBV12-3 or TRBV12-4 to TRBJ2-5; 8 bases map to TRBD2. V lost 4 bases and J lost 5; bases outside the gene matches: 12. The CDR3 runs to 16 residues. The CDR3 DNA sequence: TGTGCCAGCAGTTCAAGAGCCGGGGGGGCAGGGGAGACCCAGTACTTC. Amino acid sequence: CASSSRAGGAGETQYF.

This clonotype turned up a few times. The gene calls are TRBV12-3 or TRBV12-4 and TRBJ2-1; D remains unclear. This CDR3 has 14 amino acids. V was shortened by 2 bases and J by 3 bases, with 8 bases between the two germline ends. As DNA, the CDR3 is TGTGCCAGCAGTTTATTGCCGGGCTACAATGAGCAGTTCTTC. It yields the protein CASSLLPGYNEQFF.

V usage is TRBV20-1 and J usage is TRBJ1-2; 8 bases agree with TRBD1. The V and J ends lost 5 bases and 7 bases, in that order; junction bases with no gene match: 12. The CDR3 has 14 amino acids. Germline V gene lookup returns CDR1 DFQATT and CDR2 SNEGSKA (reference sequence). Here the CDR3 DNA reads TGCAGTGCTGACCTGACAGGGGAGGAGAGTGGCTACACCTTC. Its protein is CSADLTGEESGYTF.

DNA of the CDR3: TGTGCCAGCAGTGAAACCACTAGCGGGATTGTTAACGGGCAGTACTTC. Translation: CASSETTSGIVNGQYF. V gene TRBV2 combines with J gene TRBJ2-7; TRBD2 aligns across 10 bases. The V segment lost 2 bases and the J segment 9 bases; nucleotides outside the gene matches: 13. The V gene's germline CDR1 is SNHLY and CDR2 FYNNEI. CDR3 size: 16 residues.

The rearrangement joins TRBV7-2 to TRBJ2-3; no definite D call. The CDR3 extends over 12 amino acids. V was trimmed by 2 bases and J by 6 bases, leaving 6 bases between them. CDR1 SGHTA and CDR2 FQGNSA come from the germline V gene. The CDR3 DNA reads TGTGCCAGCAGCTTAAACGACGATACGCAGTATTTT. Translated: CASSLNDDTQYF.

The rearrangement uses TRBV20-1 and TRBJ2-7; 8 bases align to TRBD1. The germline gives CDR1 DFQATT, CDR2 SNEGSKA (reference sequence). The CDR3 contains 14 residues. Germline trimming cut 2 bases from V and 2 bases from J; bases unmatched to any gene: 5. CDR3 in DNA: TGCAGTGCTAGACGGACAGGGAATCCCTACGAGCAGTACTTC. Its protein is CSARRTGNPYEQYF.

The rearrangement links TRBV3-1 to TRBJ2-1, with D possibly TRBD2 on 6 matching bases. The CDR3 is 15 residues long. Germline CDR1 and CDR2: LGHDT and YNNKEL (reference sequence). V gave up 0 bases and J gave up 6 bases, with 12 bases separating them. Here the CDR3 reads CASSQDLLAPNEQFF. In DNA, the CDR3 is TGTGCCAGCAGCCAAGATCTACTAGCTCCCAATGAGCAGTTCTTC.

In this sample, this clonotype turned up a few times. J is TRBJ2-7 and V is TRBV9; 9 bases match TRBD1. The CDR3 loop spans 15 amino acids. Germline V gene lookup returns CDR1 SGDLS and CDR2 YYNGEE. V shed 4 bases, J shed 3 bases, and the junction held 8 bases outside the gene matches. CDR3 amino acids: CASSPRGDRVYEQYF. CDR3 nucleotide sequence: TGTGCCAGCAGCCCAAGAGGGGACAGGGTCTACGAGCAGTACTTC.

This clonotype was seen more than once but under ten times. The rearrangement joins TRBV28 to TRBJ2-7; TRBD2 aligns across 7 bases. The CDR3 is made up of 17 amino acids. Germline loops: CDR1 MDHEN, CDR2 SYDVKM. The J segment lost 2 bases and the V segment lost 2 bases, leaving 12 bases of the junction unmatched. The CDR3, as DNA: TGTGCCAGCAGTTTAGGGTTGCGGGGGACGGTTCCCTACGAGCAGTACTTC. Its translation: CASSLGLRGTVPYEQYF.

The chain has TRBV5-1 and TRBJ2-7, with 8 bases that match TRBD2. The V gene end was trimmed by 4 bases and the J gene end by 0 bases; junction bases not matched to a gene: 6. This CDR3 region has 15 residues. In germline, CDR1 is SGHRS, CDR2 YFSETQ. CDR3 nucleotide sequence: TGCGCCAGCAGCCCTCGCGGGGGGCTCTCCTACGAGCAGTACTTC. Protein: CASSPRGGLSYEQYF.

V is TRBV20-1 and J is TRBJ1-1; 9 nucleotides agree with TRBD1. There are 17 residues in the CDR3. CDR1 and CDR2 (germline): DFQATT, SNEGSKA (reference sequence). V lost 5 bases to trimming and J lost 2 bases; unmatched junction nucleotides: 15. This chain's CDR3 is CSALGAGTGSTNTEAFF. CDR3 nucleotide sequence: TGCAGTGCTCTGGGGGCGGGGACAGGGTCCACAAACACTGAAGCTTTCTTT.

The rearrangement uses TRBV7-3 and TRBJ2-2; D is tentatively TRBD1 or TRBD2 (5 bases each). The germline CDR1 and CDR2 sequences are SGHTA and FQGTGA. The CDR3 loop spans 15 amino acids. The V end was cut by 4 bases, the J end by 2 bases, with 11 bases between. The CDR3 loop is CASSSGPINTGELFF. The DNA of the CDR3 is TGTGCCAGCAGCTCGGGACCCATAAACACCGGGGAGCTGTTTTTT.

This clonotype was recorded a few times. The chain couples TRBV20-1 to TRBJ2-7, with 14 bases that match TRBD2. The V and J ends lost 5 bases and 6 bases, in that order; junction bases with no gene match: 6. Germline V gives CDR1 DFQATT, CDR2 SNEGSKA (reference sequence). CDR3 size: 14 residues. The CDR3 DNA reads as TGCAGTGCTTCCGGACTAGCGGGAGGTTTCGAGCAGTACTTC. It translates to CSASGLAGGFEQYF.

This chain connects TRBV19 to TRBJ2-1, with D maybe TRBD1 (6 bases). The germline V gene encodes CDR1 LNHDA and CDR2 SQIVND (reference sequence). This CDR3 has 16 residues. V shed 7 bases and J shed 0 bases, with 16 bases lying between them. The DNA for the CDR3 is TGTGCCAGTAAATGGACAGCCCGGGGCTCCTACAATGAGCAGTTCTTC. Translation: CASKWTARGSYNEQFF.

CDR3 bases: TGTGCCAGCAGCTTTGGGGGCCGGTCCAATGAGCAGTTCTTC. Protein sequence: CASSFGGRSNEQFF. The chain employs TRBV9 and TRBJ2-1, with D possibly TRBD1 on 6 matching bases. The CDR3 consists of 14 residues. Germline V gene data show CDR1 as SGDLS and CDR2 as YYNGEE. Trimming took 4 bases from V and 6 from J, leaving 14 bases between them.

This clonotype showed up just a few times. The V call is TRBV30, the J call TRBJ2-7; D gene ambiguous. Germline V gene sequence: CDR1 GTSNPN, CDR2 SVGIG (reference sequence). This CDR3 is 11 amino acids long. The V end lost 3 bases, the J end lost 4 bases, and 7 bases lay between the germline ends. As DNA, the CDR3 is TGTGCCTGGAGCGCCAATTACGAGCAGTACTTC. It specifies CAWSANYEQYF.